One sample yielded the 3 T cell receptor beta chains listed below, sequenced in a study of T cell responses to AZD1222 COVID-19 vaccine. Profiled with immunoSEQ multiplex PCR; TCRdb holds only in-frame clones, not every one. The table includes fewer than 150,000 clones, under 90% detected once. Here the sequenced sample was peripheral blood, taken 28 days after the second AZD1222 dose. The receptors were sampled from an adult who received the AZD1222 COVID-19 vaccine.

The chain joins TRBV28 to TRBJ2-7; D not certain. The length of the CDR3 is 12 residues. The germline V gene encodes CDR1 MDHEN and CDR2 SYDVKM. The V gene lost 2 bases and the J gene lost 9 bases, with 11 bases spanning the gap. The CDR3 spells CASSLQQSGQYF. DNA for the CDR3: TGTGCCAGCAGTTTACAACAGTCCGGGCAGTACTTC. The full variable domain, its missing parts supplied by reference TRBV28 and TRBJ2-7, is DVKVTQSSRYLVKRTGEKVFLECVQDMDHENMFWYRQDPGLGLRLIYFSYDVKMKEKGDIPEGYSVSREKKERFSLILESASTNQTSMYLCASSLQQSGQYFGPGTRLTVT.

This rearrangement joins TRBV18 to TRBJ1-2; TRBD1 matches at 12 bases. The CDR3 is 17 residues long. V shed 1 base and J 8 bases; nucleotides not matched to a gene: 11. Germline V gene data show CDR1 as KGHSH and CDR2 as LQKENI. The CDR3 DNA reads TGTGCCAGCTCACCACGAAACCTCGGGACAGGGGGCGGCGGCTACACCTTC. It translates to CASSPRNLGTGGGGYTF.

CDR3 sequence: CASSLAGGGNTIYF. DNA of the CDR3: TGTGCCAGCAGCTTGGCCGGCGGTGGAAACACCATATATTTT. This chain joins TRBV5-4 and TRBJ1-3, with D uncertain. Germline CDR1 and CDR2: SGHNT and YYREEE (reference sequence). This CDR3 has 14 amino acids. Trimming stripped 0 bases from V and 3 bases from J, with 7 bases between.